These 2 T cell receptor beta chains came from one sample sequenced in a study of blood T cells in healthy people across ages. A second PCR, run for roughly 7 to 12 cycles, used a sample-barcoded 5' primer plus a J-beta primer mix. Each CDR3 protein is one row after TCRdb ran MiXCR on the 5' RACE reads. The table has approximately 810,000 distinct CDR3 sequences, 25% to 35% seen once; the top ten hold 17%. The sequenced material came from blood. These receptors were obtained from a woman of 80 years or more in good health.

To note about this clonotype: A much larger clone differs by one base, so this may be a read error. The gene calls are TRBV7-2 and TRBJ2-1, with 7 bases identical to TRBD2. The CDR3 contains 15 residues. CDR1 is SGHTA, CDR2 FQGNSA, per germline. CDR3 coding DNA: TGTGCCAGCAGCTCGCGACTAGCTTCCTGCAATGAGCAGTTCTTC. Residues: CASSSRLASCNEQFF.

The chain has TRBV9 and TRBJ2-2, with a tentative D call TRBD2 (6 bases). The germline V and J ends were trimmed by 0 bases and 5 bases, with 11 bases remaining between them. The CDR3 runs to 15 residues. CDR1 and CDR2 from the germline V gene are SGDLS and YYNGEE. The CDR3 region has the DNA TGTGCCAGCAGCGTAGAACCGGGGGAGACCGGGGAGCTGTTTTTT. Translation gives CASSVEPGETGELFF.